Below are 22 T cell receptor beta chains sequenced from a single sample in a study of T cell responses to AZD1222 COVID-19 vaccine. TCRdb keeps only in-frame clones here, not all; method: immunoSEQ multiplex PCR. The sample has 150,000 or so clones, 80% to 90% seen once; the top ten hold around 4.9%. The source material was peripheral blood, sampled on day 0 of AZD1222 vaccination. The source is an adult in good health.

The chain recombines TRBV7-2 with TRBJ1-4, with 10 bases that match TRBD1. The CDR3 totals 17 residues. Germline assignment: CDR1 SGHTA and CDR2 FQGNSA. V lost 5 bases and J lost 4; bases outside the gene matches: 10. CDR3 in amino acids: CASSPRGQGGNNEKLFF. CDR3 DNA: TGTGCCAGCAGCCCCCGCGGACAGGGGGGGAATAATGAAAAACTGTTTTTT.

This chain uses TRBV7-9 with TRBJ2-7; the D is unclear. CDR3 length: 13 amino acids. The V end lost 1 base, the J end lost 1 base, and 5 bases lay between the germline ends. CDR1 SEHNR and CDR2 FQNEAQ come from the germline V gene (reference sequence). The chain's CDR3 is CASSLGVSYEQYF. The CDR3, as DNA: TGTGCCAGCAGCTTAGGGGTATCCTACGAGCAGTACTTC.

This rearrangement joins TRBV2 to TRBJ2-7; 9 bases fit TRBD2. This CDR3 is built from 16 residues. In germline, CDR1 is SNHLY, CDR2 FYNNEI. Unmatched junction bases numbered 13, after V lost 7 bases and J lost 3 bases. The DNA for the CDR3 is TGTGCCAGCACGGAGCGGGAGGTCGTTCTGAACTACGAGCAGTACTTC. Translation: CASTEREVVLNYEQYF.

The count of this clone is one. This rearrangement joins TRBV28 to TRBJ1-2, with 9 bases fitting TRBD1. This CDR3 spans 14 amino acids. Unmatched junction bases numbered 5, after V lost 1 base and J lost 8 bases. The germline gives CDR1 MDHEN, CDR2 SYDVKM. In DNA form, the CDR3 reads TGTGCCAGCAGTTTATCAGACAGGGGGTACGGCTACACCTTC. Translation gives CASSLSDRGYGYTF.

The chain uses TRBV5-4 and TRBJ2-7; maybe TRBD1 (6 bases). Germline V gene data show CDR1 as SGHNT and CDR2 as YYREEE (reference sequence). The V end was cut by 4 bases, the J end by 6 bases, with 17 bases between. The CDR3 sequence is 14 residues long. CDR3 in amino acids: CASSVSQGVGEQYF. In DNA form, the CDR3 reads TGTGCCAGCAGCGTCTCACAGGGTGTGGGCGAGCAGTACTTC. The variable domain in full, completed from reference TRBV5-4 and TRBJ2-7, reads ETGVTQSPTHLIKTRGQQVTLRCSSQSGHNTVSWYQQALGQGPQFIFQYYREEENGRGNFPPRFSGLQFPNYSSELNVNALELDDSALYLCASSVSQGVGEQYFGPGTRLTVT.

The chain's CDR3 is CASSLSPIGDYGYTF. The CDR3 coding sequence is TGCGCCAGCAGCTTATCACCGATAGGGGACTATGGCTACACCTTC. The V and J genes are TRBV5-1 and TRBJ1-2, with D possibly being TRBD1 (5 bases). Germline-derived CDR1 and CDR2 are SGHRS and YFSETQ. Trimming removed 2 bases at V and 3 bases at J, with 14 bases between. The CDR3 sequence is 15 residues long.

The J gene is TRBJ1-4, the V gene TRBV6-4; D possibly corresponds to TRBD1 (5 bases). From germline, CDR1 is MRHNA and CDR2 SNTAGT. V lost 2 bases and J lost 7, with 17 bases in between. This CDR3 has 16 residues. The CDR3 region has the DNA TGTGCCAGCAGTGACGCTGCGGGACTGGAATGTGAAAAACTGTTTTTT. Its translation: CASSDAAGLECEKLFF.

This chain uses TRBV7-8 with TRBJ1-3, with D uncertain. The germline V gene has CDR1 SGHVS and CDR2 FQNEAQ. V lost 1 base and J 4 bases, leaving 11 bases between the germline ends. The CDR3 is made up of 15 amino acids. The CDR3 coding sequence is TGTGCCAGCAGCTTAGAAATCCTGCGGGGAAACACCATATATTTT. As protein: CASSLEILRGNTIYF.

V usage is TRBV19 and J usage is TRBJ2-1; D uncertain. Germline V gives CDR1 LNHDA, CDR2 SQIVND (reference sequence). The CDR3 has 14 residues. V dropped 2 bases and J dropped 0 bases, with 5 bases sitting between them. The CDR3 region has the DNA TGTGCCAGTAGTATACTGAGCTCCTACAATGAGCAGTTCTTC. Protein sequence: CASSILSSYNEQFF.

The chain has TRBV6-2 or TRBV6-3 and TRBJ1-3, with D unclear. CDR1 is MNHEY and CDR2 is SVGEGT in the germline V gene. V shed 0 bases and J shed 0 bases, with 15 bases lying between them. The CDR3 length is 18 residues. The CDR3 nucleotides are TGTGCCAGCAGTTACTCGGGCAAGGTCATCATCTCTGGAAACACCATATATTTT. Its translation: CASSYSGKVIISGNTIYF.

The chain employs TRBV19 and TRBJ2-2; 8 bases align to TRBD1. The CDR3 runs to 14 residues. J lost 6 bases, V lost 4 bases, and 4 bases had no gene match. Germline V lookup: CDR1 LNHDA, CDR2 SQIVND (reference sequence). DNA of the CDR3: TGTGCCAGTAGTACCCTACAGGGGGCCGGGGAGCTGTTTTTT. Translation: CASSTLQGAGELFF. The whole variable domain, filled in from reference TRBV19 and TRBJ2-2, reads DGGITQSPKYLFRKEGQNVTLSCEQNLNHDAMYWYRQDPGQGLRLIYYSQIVNDFQKGDIAEGYSVSREKKESFPLTVTSAQKNPTAFYLCASSTLQGAGELFFGEGSRLTVL.

This chain uses TRBV4-2 with TRBJ2-1; D is possibly TRBD2 (7 bases). Germline-derived CDR1 and CDR2 are LGHNA and YNFKEQ. V lost 5 bases, J lost 7 bases, and 15 bases lay in between. The CDR3 is 14 residues long. This CDR3 reads CASSGGAFENEQFF. Here the CDR3 DNA reads TGTGCCAGCAGCGGGGGGGCTTTCGAAAATGAGCAGTTCTTC.

The chain employs TRBV6-5 and TRBJ2-3; no clear D. The CDR3 is 13 amino acids. V dropped 7 bases and J dropped 6 bases, with 14 bases sitting between them. Per germline, CDR1 MNHEY and CDR2 SVGAGI. The CDR3 region has the DNA TGTGCCAGCAACGCTAGAATTGCGGATACGCAGTATTTT. It codes for CASNARIADTQYF.

This clone was counted a single time. A far larger clone lies a single base away; this is likely a read error. The chain uses TRBV5-6 and TRBJ2-7; no clear D gene. V lost 3 bases to trimming and J lost 2 bases, with 3 bases between them. CDR3 size: 11 residues. Germline V lookup: CDR1 SGHDT, CDR2 YYEEEE. CDR3 coding DNA: TGTGCCAGCAGCTCTACCTACGAGCAGTACTTC. Translating gives CASSSTYEQYF.

The chain recombines TRBV19 with TRBJ1-1; no clear D. Germline-derived CDR1 and CDR2 are LNHDA and SQIVND (reference sequence). V was pared by 2 bases and J by 3 bases, with 16 bases between. The CDR3 has 16 residues. The CDR3 protein is CASSIMGQAKDTEAFF. Here the CDR3 DNA reads TGTGCCAGTAGTATAATGGGTCAGGCGAAAGACACTGAAGCTTTCTTT.

The rearrangement joins TRBV7-2 to TRBJ2-7, with D perhaps matching TRBD2 (6 bases). The CDR3 is 15 amino acids. CDR1 and CDR2 from the germline V gene are SGHTA and FQGNSA. Trimming shortened V by 1 base and J by 2 bases, and 12 bases separated the two germline ends. The CDR3 coding sequence is TGTGCCAGCAGCTTAGGTAGCGGAGCTCCCTACGAGCAGTACTTC. As protein: CASSLGSGAPYEQYF.

The chain links TRBV28 to TRBJ1-2, with D unclear. Trimming shortened V by 4 bases and J by 9 bases, and 6 bases separated the two germline ends. This CDR3 is 10 amino acids long. The germline V gene has CDR1 MDHEN and CDR2 SYDVKM. CDR3: CASSSTSYTF. The CDR3 coding sequence is TGTGCCAGCAGTTCAACTAGCTACACCTTC.

The genes are TRBV7-3 and TRBJ2-3; D gene unclear. The V end was cut by 1 base, the J end by 5 bases, with 7 bases between. This CDR3 region has 13 residues. CDR1 and CDR2 (germline): SGHTA, FQGTGA. Written as DNA, the CDR3 is TGTGCCAGCAGCTTAAACGCCGGAGATACGCAGTATTTT. This codes for CASSLNAGDTQYF.

The table lists this clone with a count of one. V gene TRBV7-9 combines with J gene TRBJ1-6; D might be TRBD1 (5 bases). The CDR3 sequence is 14 residues long. Germline V gene data show CDR1 as SEHNR and CDR2 as FQNEAQ (reference sequence). Trimming stripped 8 bases from V and 8 bases from J, with 16 bases between. CDR3 sequence reads: CASRRGGIDSPLHF. CDR3 DNA sequence: TGTGCCAGCCGACGTGGGGGAATTGATTCACCCCTCCACTTT.

J is TRBJ2-1 and V is TRBV6-2 or TRBV6-3; TRBD1 matches 9 bases. The length of the CDR3 is 16 residues. Germline values: CDR1 MNHEY, CDR2 SVGEGT. Unmatched junction bases numbered 10, after V lost 5 bases and J lost 5 bases. CDR3 bases: TGTGCCAGCAGTAAACCGGGACAGGGTCCGAACAATGAGCAGTTCTTC. This codes for CASSKPGQGPNNEQFF.

This chain joins TRBV7-2 and TRBJ1-3, with D tentatively TRBD1 (5 bases). Trimming pared 1 base from V and 1 base from J, leaving 14 bases between. The germline V gene encodes CDR1 SGHTA and CDR2 FQGNSA. The CDR3 totals 17 residues. The CDR3 coding sequence is TGTGCCAGCAGCTTAGTTGTGGGGCCGCGGTCTGGAAACACCATATATTTT. Amino acids: CASSLVVGPRSGNTIYF.

This rearrangement joins TRBV4-1 to TRBJ2-7; 14 bases align to TRBD2. The CDR3 contains 17 residues. Losses at the gene ends were 1 base for V and 4 bases for J; bases not matched to a gene: 6. Per germline, CDR1 MGHRA and CDR2 YSYEKL. CDR3 region: CASSQGGTSGRLYEQYF. For the CDR3, the DNA is TGCGCCAGCAGCCAAGGGGGGACTAGCGGGAGACTGTACGAGCAGTACTTC.